This T cell receptor beta chain was captured in a study of vaccination and CD4 T cells after COVID-19. Turning to this clonotype: Its cognate antigen is unknown.

The Oncomine TCR Beta short-read assay generated sequence data from the DNA of cultured CD4+ T cells. TCRdb analysed the PCR reads with MiXCR anew, one entry per CDR3 protein. Of under 25,000 distinct CDR3 sequences in the sample, roughly 40% were seen once. Regarding treatment: 10-day PBMC culture with coronavirus spike peptide pools or control peptides (ViraFEST assay). Regarding the study as a whole: Researchers report that a median approximately 86% of reactive clones in convalescent patients surfaced only post-vaccination.

V trimming: 6 bases; J trimming: 4 bases; junction bases outside the gene matches: 15. The CDR3 contains 17 residues. In germline, CDR1 is MRHNA, CDR2 SNTAGT. The sequence was obtained from a human donor who had recovered from COVID-19. The starting material was CD4+ T cells from blood, cultured in vitro, obtained after SARS-CoV-2 vaccination. The V call is TRBV6-4, the J call TRBJ2-1, with 7 bases aligning to TRBD2. CDR3 region: CASREPPAGEYYNEQFF. CDR3 DNA sequence: TGTGCCAGCAGGGAACCCCCGGCGGGGGAATATTACAATGAGCAGTTCTTC.